The following is a TCR beta chain sequence with its context. Using immunoSEQ multiplex PCR, the repertoire was profiled, and TCRdb retains in-frame clones only, with some absent. This table has 150,000 to 200,000 clones, about 86% appearing once. CDR3 length equals 19 residues. Germline CDR1 is SEHNR and CDR2 is FQNEAQ (reference sequence). J lost 7 bases, V lost 7 bases, and 20 bases had no gene match. Individuals aged about 18 to 95 years were recruited from roughly 22 US areas. The sample is drawn from a study of blood T cell repertoires in COVID-19. Study as a whole: Acute and convalescent COVID-19 samples came from the United States, Italy and Spain.

This clonotype was obtained from a woman in her 40s in a cohort exposed to, infected with or recovered from COVID-19 (not recorded which). The chain recombines TRBV7-9 with TRBJ2-2, with TRBD2 matching over 11 bases. Sequencing used PBMCs or T cells enriched from blood (not recorded which). Written as DNA, the CDR3 is TGTGCCAGCATCCAAACGACTAGCGGGATCCCGCTTGGTGGCGGGGAGCTGTTTTTT. It encodes CASIQTTSGIPLGGGELFF.